This entry concerns a single T cell receptor beta chain. No antigen is known for it. The data were taken from a study of glioma-infiltrating T cells. Overall study results and limits: Tissue and blood shared very few CDR3 sequences.

The germline CDR1 and CDR2 sequences are SGHTA and FQGNSA. This CDR3 is 13 amino acids long. V was trimmed by 2 bases and J by 9 bases, leaving 11 bases between them. Using RNA template, CDR3s of TCR alpha and beta were amplified with iRepertoire arm-PCR. Each CDR3 protein is one row after TCRdb ran MiXCR on the multiplex PCR reads. The sample lists about 140,000 distinct CDR3 sequences; approximately 39% were seen once. The chain is built from TRBV7-2 and TRBJ2-1; D gene unclear. This receptor was identified in a human donor with low-grade glioma or glioblastoma, undergoing nonglioma brain surgery, or in good health (not recorded which). Sequencing was carried out using glioma tissue, nonneoplastic brain tissue, or PBMCs (not recorded which). The CDR3 region has the DNA TGTGCCAGCAGCTTATCCCCAACAATTGAGCAGTTCTTC. Protein sequence: CASSLSPTIEQFF. Combining the CDR3 with reference TRBV7-2 and TRBJ2-1 gives the whole variable domain GAGVSQSPSNKVTEKGKDVELRCDPISGHTALYWYRQSLGQGLEFLIYFQGNSAPDKSGLPSDRFSAERTGGSVSTLTIQRTQQEDSAVYLCASSLSPTIEQFFGPGTRLTVL.